One TCR beta chain is described in this entry. Its antigen remains unidentified. The data were taken from a study of OX40 agonist ivuxolimab in advanced cancers. Findings and caveats of the study: CD8+ T cells averaged more expanded clones than CD4+.

Germline CDR1 and CDR2: MGHRA and YSYEKL. The length of the CDR3 is 15 residues. Trimming stripped 3 bases from V and 6 bases from J, with 15 bases between. The method was immunoSEQ multiplex PCR; TCRdb's version includes in-frame clones alone and lacks a portion of them. Of about 22,000 clones in the sample, approximately 78% are singletons; the top ten hold roughly 24%. The sequenced sample was CD4+ or CD8+ T cells sorted from blood, obtained in a trial of the OX40 agonist ivuxolimab. This TCR was sampled from an adult with an advanced solid tumor such as melanoma, head and neck, liver or kidney cancer. The chain recombines TRBV4-1 with TRBJ1-5, with a weak D call TRBD1 (5 bases). This CDR3 reads CASSQVAGGGQPQHF. CDR3 in DNA: TGCGCCAGCAGCCAGGTCGCCGGCGGGGGTCAGCCCCAGCATTTT.